One sample yielded the 7 T cell receptor beta chains listed below, sequenced in a study of cytomegalovirus exposure and HLA in healthy donors. 60 Vbeta and 13 Jbeta primers were used in PCR. Profiling relied on immunoSEQ multiplex PCR, and the TCRdb table lists in-frame clones only, not all of them. In the table there are about 140,000 clones, approximately 9% of which are singletons. Sequenced: PBMCs. The receptors stem from a male donor in good health and CMV-seronegative.

In this sample, this clone turned up a few times. This chain links TRBV4-1 with TRBJ1-1; the D is unclear. This CDR3 region has 11 residues. V lost 10 bases and J 4 bases, leaving 10 bases between the germline ends. Germline assignment: CDR1 MGHRA and CDR2 YSYEKL. Here the CDR3 reads CATSVGTEAFF. CDR3 in DNA: TGCGCCACGTCGGTCGGCACTGAAGCTTTCTTT.

This chain joins TRBV11-2 and TRBJ1-1; 9 bases agree with TRBD1. The J segment lost 1 base and the V segment lost 5 bases, leaving 5 bases of the junction unmatched. The CDR3 spans 15 residues. Looked up from germline, CDR1 is SGHAT and CDR2 is FQNNGV. The CDR3 sequence is CASSPGTGRNTEAFF. The DNA for the CDR3 is TGTGCCAGCAGCCCCGGGACAGGGAGGAACACTGAAGCTTTCTTT.

In its sample, this clone was seen a few times. V usage is TRBV6-6 and J usage is TRBJ1-2, with TRBD1 identical over 9 bases. CDR3 size: 14 residues. V dropped 0 bases and J dropped 7; count of bases not matched to a gene: 3. Germline V lookup: CDR1 MNHNY, CDR2 SVGAGI (reference sequence). CDR3 sequence: CASSYSQGAGGYTF. CDR3 DNA sequence: TGTGCCAGCAGTTACTCACAGGGGGCTGGTGGCTACACCTTC.

The chain is built from TRBV9 and TRBJ2-3, with 11 nucleotides matching TRBD1. The CDR3 covers 17 residues. The germline V gene encodes CDR1 SGDLS and CDR2 YYNGEE. V lost 3 bases and J lost 4; bases outside the gene matches: 10. Here the CDR3 reads CASSARGGTGGADTQYF. CDR3 bases: TGTGCCAGCAGCGCCAGGGGGGGGACAGGGGGTGCAGATACGCAGTATTTT.

In this sample, this clone turned up a few times. The chain employs TRBV9 and TRBJ2-7; no clear D. Trimming removed 4 bases at V and 0 bases at J, with 8 bases between. CDR1 SGDLS and CDR2 YYNGEE come from the germline V gene. The CDR3 sequence is 13 residues long. Written as DNA, the CDR3 is TGTGCCAGCAGCCCTACCCCCTCCTACGAGCAGTACTTC. Amino acid sequence: CASSPTPSYEQYF.

This clone was seen more than once but under ten times. V gene TRBV7-9 combines with J gene TRBJ1-2, with TRBD1 matching 7 bases. CDR3 length: 15 amino acids. Trimming took 5 bases from V and 6 from J; bases not matched to a gene: 12. CDR1 SEHNR and CDR2 FQNEAQ come from the germline V gene (reference sequence). The CDR3 loop reads CASSPGTGAVNGYTF. The DNA for the CDR3 is TGTGCCAGCAGCCCCGGAACAGGGGCGGTTAATGGCTACACCTTC. Using reference TRBV7-9 and TRBJ1-2 for the parts outside the CDR3, the full variable domain is DTGVSQNPRHKITKRGQNVTFRCDPISEHNRLYWYRQTLGQGPEFLTYFQNEAQLEKSRLLSDRFSAERPKGSFSTLEIQRTEQGDSAMYLCASSPGTGAVNGYTFGSGTRLTVV.

The V call is TRBV9, the J call TRBJ2-1; the D gene is possibly TRBD1 (5 bases). Trimming took 4 bases from V and 4 from J, leaving 12 bases between them. CDR1 and CDR2 (germline): SGDLS, YYNGEE. CDR3 length equals 14 residues. The CDR3 loop is CASSPGAIYNEQFF. The CDR3 region has the DNA TGTGCCAGCAGCCCTGGGGCGATTTACAATGAGCAGTTCTTC.